This T cell receptor beta chain was captured by sequencing in a study of blood T cell repertoires in COVID-19. Study context: Whether acute or convalescent, the COVID-19 samples came from the United States, Italy and Spain. PBMCs, B-cell-depleted T cells, or T cells were the source of the cDNA or gDNA that made up the material.

Enrolled during active infection, Seattle patients were then followed longitudinally. CDR1 is LGHNT and CDR2 is FRNRAP in the germline V gene. The CDR3 runs to 17 residues. V gave up 8 bases and J gave up 4 bases; unmatched junction bases: 14. The data were produced by immunoSEQ multiplex PCR, yet TCRdb's version contains in-frame clones alone and is incomplete. There are about 170,000 clones in the sample; approximately 91% occur only once, and roughly 5% lies in the top ten. This TCR derives from a man aged 18 to 29 with COVID-19, enrolled during active disease. This rearrangement joins TRBV12-5 to TRBJ2-1; TRBD2 matches 10 bases. The sequenced material came from peripheral blood. The CDR3 reads CASSTHFGLADYNEQFF. The CDR3 DNA sequence: TGTGCTAGTTCGACCCACTTCGGACTAGCGGATTACAATGAGCAGTTCTTC.